Presented here are 27 T cell receptor beta chains from one specimen sequenced in a study of T cell repertoires in aging, cancer and after chemotherapy. Rearranged V-D-J TRB sequences were amplified with a mixed TRB-A/B primer pool. One entry per CDR3 protein results from TCRdb running MiXCR on the multiplex PCR reads. Of roughly 3,400 distinct CDR3 sequences in the sample, 45% were seen once. The template was genomic DNA from peripheral blood, not RNA. The source material was blood. All receptors come from a human donor with a blood cancer.

The J gene is TRBJ1-5, the V gene TRBV19; 9 bases agree with TRBD1. Looked up from germline, CDR1 is LNHDA and CDR2 is SQIVND (reference sequence). J lost 4 bases, V lost 6 bases, and 7 bases had no gene match. The CDR3 has 15 residues. The CDR3: CASRGGTGQNQPQHF. The CDR3 DNA reads as TGTGCCAGTAGGGGCGGGACAGGGCAAAATCAGCCCCAGCATTTT.

This rearrangement joins TRBV19 to TRBJ2-1; no clear D. The V gene's germline CDR1 is LNHDA and CDR2 SQIVND (reference sequence). The CDR3 is 15 residues long. The V gene lost 2 bases and the J gene lost 7 bases, with 15 bases spanning the gap. The CDR3 DNA sequence: TGTGCCAGTAGTATACACCATAGGACCCGGAATGAGCAGTTCTTC. Translated, it gives CASSIHHRTRNEQFF.

The V call is TRBV24-1, the J call TRBJ2-1, with D maybe TRBD1 (6 bases). The germline V gene has CDR1 KGHDR and CDR2 SFDVKD. The CDR3 runs 17 residues. The V and J ends lost 3 bases and 5 bases respectively, with 19 bases between them. CDR3 DNA sequence: TGTGCCACCAGTGATCTCCGGGGTCGGGACAACAACAATGAGCAGTTCTTC. Translating it yields CATSDLRGRDNNNEQFF.

V and J are TRBV19 and TRBJ1-5, with 7 nucleotides matching TRBD1. The CDR3 has 16 amino acids. Unmatched junction bases numbered 14, after V lost 6 bases and J lost 6 bases. CDR1 is LNHDA, CDR2 SQIVND, per germline (reference sequence). The CDR3, as DNA: TGTGCCAGTAGGACAGGGTGCAGAGGGGAGTCTCAGCCCCAGCATTTT. This gives the protein CASRTGCRGESQPQHF.

The chain recombines TRBV5-5 with TRBJ2-3; D gene unclear. The CDR3 has 14 amino acids. CDR1 is SGHKS and CDR2 is YYEKEE in the germline V gene (reference sequence). The germline V and J ends were trimmed by 3 bases and 2 bases, with 10 bases remaining between them. CDR3 protein: CASSSDGNTDTQYF. Here the CDR3 DNA reads TGTGCCAGCAGCTCCGACGGCAACACAGATACGCAGTATTTT.

Comment on this clonotype: One end of the junction is discordant with germline, which a read error may explain. This rearrangement joins TRBV27 to TRBJ2-5; D gene unclear. CDR1 MNHEY and CDR2 SMNVEV come from the germline V gene (reference sequence). The CDR3 covers 8 residues. The CDR3, as DNA: TGTGCCAGCAGCCTAACTTTCTTC. This codes for CASSLTFF.

This chain links TRBV7-2 with TRBJ2-7; 7 nucleotides line up with TRBD2. The CDR3 runs 15 residues. The V and J ends lost 4 bases and 4 bases, in that order; junction bases with no gene match: 10. Germline lookup yields CDR1 SGHTA and CDR2 FQGNSA. CDR3 amino acids: CASSSSSGMGYEQYF. The CDR3 bases are TGTGCCAGCAGCTCCTCAAGCGGGATGGGGTACGAGCAGTACTTC.

This clonotype appeared a few times. The V and J genes are TRBV6-6 and TRBJ2-3; no reliable D call. Trimming took 7 bases from V and 11 from J, leaving 10 bases between them. The length of the CDR3 is 10 residues. CDR1 MNHNY and CDR2 SVGAGI come from the germline V gene (reference sequence). The CDR3 DNA reads TGTGCCAGCAACCCCGGGCAGCAGTATTTT. Protein sequence: CASNPGQQYF.

The rearrangement links TRBV6-1 to TRBJ2-7; possible D gene TRBD2, 6 bases. The CDR3 extends over 14 amino acids. Trimming shortened V by 5 bases and J by 6 bases, and 17 bases separated the two germline ends. Per germline, CDR1 MNHNS and CDR2 SASEGT. Here the CDR3 reads CASSIRTGAFEQYF. The CDR3, as DNA: TGTGCCAGCAGTATACGGACGGGAGCCTTCGAGCAGTACTTC.

The genes are TRBV27 and TRBJ2-7; 9 bases align to TRBD1. Germline V gene sequence: CDR1 MNHEY, CDR2 SMNVEV (reference sequence). The CDR3 runs to 15 residues. V trimming: 6 bases; J trimming: 3 bases; junction bases outside the gene matches: 9. The CDR3 protein is CASRLTGTGIYEQYF. The DNA of the CDR3 is TGTGCCAGCAGACTAACCGGGACAGGGATCTACGAGCAGTACTTC.

This clonotype has a handful of counts. The chain's CDR3 is CSVDLPGFAEAFF. The CDR3 DNA is TGCAGCGTTGACCTTCCAGGGTTCGCTGAAGCTTTCTTT. This chain links TRBV29-1 with TRBJ1-1; a possible D gene is TRBD1 (5 bases). V was pared by 3 bases and J by 6 bases, with 14 bases between. Germline V gene lookup returns CDR1 SQVTM and CDR2 ANQGSEA. The CDR3 runs 13 residues.

This clonotype was counted a few times. J is TRBJ1-3 and V is TRBV6-5; 7 bases fit TRBD1. V lost 5 bases and J lost 0; bases outside the gene matches: 4. The length of the CDR3 is 15 residues. Looked up from germline, CDR1 is MNHEY and CDR2 is SVGAGI. This chain's CDR3 is CASSTGQPSGNTIYF. The DNA for the CDR3 is TGTGCCAGCAGTACGGGACAGCCCTCTGGAAACACCATATATTTT.

The chain links TRBV27 to TRBJ2-7, with 7 bases identical to TRBD1. This CDR3 is built from 14 residues. V was clipped by 3 bases and J by 2 bases; unmatched bases: 4. The germline V gene encodes CDR1 MNHEY and CDR2 SMNVEV (reference sequence). The CDR3 loop reads CASSFRGSPYEQYF. The CDR3 coding sequence is TGTGCCAGCAGTTTCAGGGGGTCCCCCTACGAGCAGTACTTC.

This clonotype is labeled large (0.1 to 1%). The J gene is TRBJ2-2, the V gene TRBV6-5, with a tentative D call TRBD1 (5 bases). The CDR3 has 15 residues. Trimming shortened V by 2 bases and J by 0 bases, and 7 bases separated the two germline ends. Germline V gene data show CDR1 as MNHEY and CDR2 as SVGAGI. In DNA form, the CDR3 reads TGTGCCAGCAGTTACGACAGCACGAACACCGGGGAGCTGTTTTTT. It specifies CASSYDSTNTGELFF.

This clonotype was detected only a few times. V usage is TRBV7-2 and J usage is TRBJ2-2; the D gene could be TRBD1 or TRBD2 (6 bases each). The V gene lost 5 bases and the J gene lost 2 bases, with 21 bases spanning the gap. Germline V gives CDR1 SGHTA, CDR2 FQGNSA. This CDR3 is built from 18 residues. The CDR3 sequence is CASSLRGAVHLNTGELFF. For the CDR3, the DNA is TGTGCCAGCAGCCTAAGGGGGGCAGTACACCTCAACACCGGGGAGCTGTTTTTT.

The chain carries TRBV6-5 and TRBJ2-1; 12 bases match TRBD1. Germline CDR1 MNHEY, CDR2 SVGAGI. This CDR3 has 16 residues. With V trimmed by 8 bases and J by 8 bases, 13 bases remained unmatched. CDR3: CASCKGRDRGPDEQFF. DNA for the CDR3: TGTGCCAGCTGTAAGGGCCGGGACAGGGGGCCCGATGAGCAGTTCTTC.

This chain links TRBV6-2 or TRBV6-3 with TRBJ1-2, with D unresolved. The CDR3 has 12 residues. Looked up from germline, CDR1 is MNHEY and CDR2 is SVGEGT. V lost 8 bases to trimming and J lost 1 base, with 8 bases between them. CDR3 in amino acids: CASSQLNYGYTF. The CDR3 bases are TGTGCCAGCTCACAGCTTAACTATGGCTACACCTTC.

This rearrangement joins TRBV13 to TRBJ2-7; TRBD1 matches 10 bases. Germline lookup yields CDR1 PRHDT and CDR2 FYEKMQ (reference sequence). CDR3 length equals 14 residues. With V trimmed by 8 bases and J by 3 bases, 7 bases remained unmatched. For the CDR3, the DNA is TGTGCCAGCCGTCCGGGACAGGGGAACTACGAGCAGTACTTC. Translated: CASRPGQGNYEQYF.

The chain joins TRBV7-9 to TRBJ1-6; TRBD1 aligns across 7 bases. V gave up 5 bases and J gave up 7 bases; unmatched junction bases: 5. The CDR3 length is 14 residues. The V gene's germline CDR1 is SEHNR and CDR2 FQNEAQ (reference sequence). The CDR3, as DNA: TGTGCCAGCAGCCAGGGACAGAACAATTCACCCCTCCACTTT. It yields the protein CASSQGQNNSPLHF.

V usage is TRBV12-3 or TRBV12-4 and J usage is TRBJ1-2; perhaps TRBD1 as D (5 bases). Between the trimmed V and J ends, which lost 4 bases and 0 bases, there was a span of 18 bases. The CDR3 covers 17 residues. The chain's CDR3 is CASSYSRDVGANYGYTF. In nucleotides, the CDR3 is TGTGCCAGCAGTTACTCGAGGGACGTCGGGGCTAACTATGGCTACACCTTC.

V gene TRBV5-6 combines with J gene TRBJ2-7; D gene uncertain. The CDR3 contains 12 residues. The germline gives CDR1 SGHDT, CDR2 YYEEEE. The germline V and J ends were trimmed by 2 bases and 4 bases, with 7 bases remaining between them. The CDR3 region is CASSFRGYEQYF. CDR3 nucleotides: TGTGCCAGCAGCTTTCGAGGATACGAGCAGTACTTC.

The chain has TRBV5-6 and TRBJ2-3, with 9 bases fitting TRBD2. Germline V gives CDR1 SGHDT, CDR2 YYEEEE. Unmatched junction bases numbered 6, after V lost 1 base and J lost 0 bases. The CDR3 has 17 amino acids. CDR3 sequence: CASSLRGLASSTDTQYF. DNA of the CDR3: TGTGCCAGCAGCTTGAGGGGACTAGCTTCTAGCACAGATACGCAGTATTTT. The full variable domain, with the rest looked up from reference TRBV5-6 and TRBJ2-3, is DAGVTQSPTHLIKTRGQQVTLRCSPKSGHDTVSWYQQALGQGPQFIFQYYEEEERQRGNFPDRFSGHQFPNYSSELNVNALLLGDSALYLCASSLRGLASSTDTQYFGPGTRLTVL.

This chain connects TRBV6-5 to TRBJ1-1, with no clear D. The germline gives CDR1 MNHEY, CDR2 SVGAGI. The CDR3 is 14 amino acids. The V end lost 2 bases, the J end lost 1 base, and 8 bases lay between the germline ends. In nucleotides, the CDR3 is TGTGCCAGCAGTTACGTTGCCGGGAACACTGAAGCTTTCTTT. It encodes CASSYVAGNTEAFF.

For the CDR3, the DNA is TGTGCCAGCAGTTCCCAGGGGTACGAGCAGTACTTC. This encodes CASSSQGYEQYF. The chain couples TRBV6-5 to TRBJ2-7; D might be TRBD1 (6 bases). The CDR3 is 12 residues long. Per germline, CDR1 MNHEY and CDR2 SVGAGI. V lost 4 bases and J lost 4, with 8 bases in between.

The chain joins TRBV30 to TRBJ2-7, with a weak D call TRBD1 (5 bases). CDR1 GTSNPN and CDR2 SVGIG come from the germline V gene (reference sequence). This CDR3 is built from 13 residues. V was pared by 0 bases and J by 4 bases, with 10 bases between. CDR3 DNA: TGTGCCTGGAGTGTAATTGCAGGGTACGAGCAGTACTTC. Its protein is CAWSVIAGYEQYF.

This clonotype is labeled as medium-sized. The CDR3 coding sequence is TGCAGCGTTGTCACCGGGAGGGCCCCCACCGGGGAGCTGTTTTTT. This sequence encodes CSVVTGRAPTGELFF. V is TRBV29-1 and J is TRBJ2-2, with 8 positions matching TRBD2. The V segment lost 4 bases and the J segment 4 bases; nucleotides outside the gene matches: 8. This CDR3 region has 15 residues. Germline V gene data show CDR1 as SQVTM and CDR2 as ANQGSEA.

The V and J genes are TRBV5-6 and TRBJ2-5, with a possible D match to TRBD1 (5 bases). Germline V CDR1 and CDR2: SGHDT, YYEEEE. The CDR3 consists of 16 residues. Trimming took off 3 bases at V and 0 bases at J, with 15 bases between the two ends. The CDR3 DNA follows: TGTGCCAGCAGCTATACTCGCGGACACTACCAAGAGACCCAGTACTTC. It translates to CASSYTRGHYQETQYF.